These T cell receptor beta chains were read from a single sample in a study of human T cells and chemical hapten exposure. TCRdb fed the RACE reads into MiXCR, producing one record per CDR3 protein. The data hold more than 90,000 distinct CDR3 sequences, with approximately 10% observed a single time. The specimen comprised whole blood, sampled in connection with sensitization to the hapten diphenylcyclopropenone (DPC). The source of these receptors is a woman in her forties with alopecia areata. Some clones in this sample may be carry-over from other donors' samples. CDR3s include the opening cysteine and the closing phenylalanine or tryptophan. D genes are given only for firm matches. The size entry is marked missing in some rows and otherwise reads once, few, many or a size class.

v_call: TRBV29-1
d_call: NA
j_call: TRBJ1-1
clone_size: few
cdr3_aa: CSVGGGGTEAFF
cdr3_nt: TGCAGCGTTGGTGGGGGGGGCACTGAAGCTTTCTTT

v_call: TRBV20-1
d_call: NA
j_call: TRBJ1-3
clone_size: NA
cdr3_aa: CSARQGNTIYF
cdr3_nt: TGCAGTGCTAGGCAGGGAAACACCATATATTTT

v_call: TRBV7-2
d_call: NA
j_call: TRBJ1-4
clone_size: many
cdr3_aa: CASSSSRRGLNEKLFF
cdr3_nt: TGTGCCAGCAGCTCTAGCCGCAGGGGACTTAATGAAAAACTGTTTTTT

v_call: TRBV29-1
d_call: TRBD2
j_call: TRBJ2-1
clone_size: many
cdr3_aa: CSVLSGRPDEQFF
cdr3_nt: TGCAGCGTTTTAAGCGGGAGGCCAGATGAGCAGTTCTTC

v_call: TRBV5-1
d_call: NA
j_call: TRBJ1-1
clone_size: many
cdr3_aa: CASSLGQHRPEAFF
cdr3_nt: TGCGCCAGCAGCTTGGGGCAGCATCGCCCTGAAGCTTTCTTT

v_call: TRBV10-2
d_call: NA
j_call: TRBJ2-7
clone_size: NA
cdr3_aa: CASSATGEGEQYF
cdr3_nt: TGCGCCAGCTCCGCGACAGGTGAAGGCGAGCAGTACTTC

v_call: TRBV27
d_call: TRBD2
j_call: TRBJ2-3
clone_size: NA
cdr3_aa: CASMASGRFGTDTQYF
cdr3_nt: TGTGCCAGCATGGCGTCCGGGAGGTTTGGCACAGATACGCAGTATTTT

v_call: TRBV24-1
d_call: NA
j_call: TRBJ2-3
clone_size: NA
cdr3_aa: CAVRTPGTDTQYF
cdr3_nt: TGTGCCGTTCGGACCCCGGGGACAGATACGCAGTATTTT

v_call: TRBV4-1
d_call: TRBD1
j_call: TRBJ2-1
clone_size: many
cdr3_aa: CASSRGTGSGEQFF
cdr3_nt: TGCGCCAGCAGCCGTGGGACAGGGTCAGGTGAGCAGTTCTTC

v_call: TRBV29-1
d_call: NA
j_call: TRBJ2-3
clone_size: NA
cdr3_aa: CSVGAMWGGDTQYF
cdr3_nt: TGCAGCGTTGGGGCAATGTGGGGCGGGGATACGCAGTATTTT

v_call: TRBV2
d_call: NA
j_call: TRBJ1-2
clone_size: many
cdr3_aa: CASSAVGGLFSGYGYTF
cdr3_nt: TGTGCCAGCAGTGCAGTGGGGGGGTTGTTTTCTGGTTATGGCTACACCTTC

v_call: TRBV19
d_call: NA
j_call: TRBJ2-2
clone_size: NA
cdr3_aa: CASRPGLNTGELFF
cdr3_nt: TGTGCCAGTCGTCCCGGACTAAACACCGGGGAGCTGTTTTTT

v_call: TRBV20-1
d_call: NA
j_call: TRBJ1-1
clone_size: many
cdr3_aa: CSASVGSTEAFF
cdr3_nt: TGCAGTGCTAGTGTGGGAAGCACTGAAGCTTTCTTT

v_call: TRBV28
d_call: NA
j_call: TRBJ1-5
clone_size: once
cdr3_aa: CASNGPHSNQPQHF
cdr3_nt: TGTGCCAGCAACGGGCCTCATAGCAATCAGCCCCAGCATTTT

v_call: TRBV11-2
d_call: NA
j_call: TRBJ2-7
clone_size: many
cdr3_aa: CASSRTVSYEQYF
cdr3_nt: TGTGCCAGCAGCCGAACCGTCTCCTACGAGCAGTACTTC

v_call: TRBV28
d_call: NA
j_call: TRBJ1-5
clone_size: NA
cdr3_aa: CASSRAGDVNQPQHF
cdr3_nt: TGTGCCAGCTCGCGGGCAGGGGACGTAAATCAGCCCCAGCATTTT

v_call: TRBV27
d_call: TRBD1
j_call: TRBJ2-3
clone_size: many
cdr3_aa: CASSFFSRGDTQYF
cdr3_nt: TGTGCCAGCAGTTTTTTCTCCAGGGGGGATACGCAGTATTTT

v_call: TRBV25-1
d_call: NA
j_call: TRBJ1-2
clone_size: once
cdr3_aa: CASTAGRLYGYTF
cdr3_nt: TGTGCCAGCACCGCCGGGCGGCTATATGGCTACACCTTC

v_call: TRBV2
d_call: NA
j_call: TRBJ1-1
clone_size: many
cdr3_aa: CASRQETNTEAFF
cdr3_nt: TGTGCCAGCCGACAGGAGACGAACACTGAAGCTTTCTTT

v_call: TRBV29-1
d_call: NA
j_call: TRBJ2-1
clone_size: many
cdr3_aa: CSWDTRNNEQFF
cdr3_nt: TGCAGCTGGGACACCCGTAACAATGAGCAGTTCTTC

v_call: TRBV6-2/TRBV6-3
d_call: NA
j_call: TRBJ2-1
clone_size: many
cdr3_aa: CASSRQPSYNEQFF
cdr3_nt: TGTGCCAGCAGCAGACAGCCCTCCTACAATGAGCAGTTCTTC

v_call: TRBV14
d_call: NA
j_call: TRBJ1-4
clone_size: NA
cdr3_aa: CASSLRRDNEKLFF
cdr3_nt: TGTGCCAGCAGCCTCCGGAGGGATAATGAAAAACTGTTTTTT

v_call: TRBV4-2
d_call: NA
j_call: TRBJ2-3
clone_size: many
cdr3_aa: CASSQAPRGGTDTQYF
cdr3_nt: TGTGCCAGCAGCCAAGCACCCAGGGGAGGGACAGATACGCAGTATTTT

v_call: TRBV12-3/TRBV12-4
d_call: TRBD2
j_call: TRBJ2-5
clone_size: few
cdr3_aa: CASSWQGGLAETQYF
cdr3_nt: TGTGCCAGCAGTTGGCAGGGAGGACTAGCGGAGACCCAGTACTTC

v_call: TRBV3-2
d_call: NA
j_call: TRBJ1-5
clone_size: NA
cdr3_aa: CASSQRTAINQPQHF
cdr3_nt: TGTGCCAGCAGCCAAAGGACAGCGATCAATCAGCCCCAGCATTTT

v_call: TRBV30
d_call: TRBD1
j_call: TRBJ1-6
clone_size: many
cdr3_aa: CAGRAGGNSPLHF
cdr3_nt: TGTGCCGGGAGAGCAGGGGGGAATTCACCCCTCCACTTT

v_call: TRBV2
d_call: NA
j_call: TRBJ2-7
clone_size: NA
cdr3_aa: CASTPLRGGYEQYF
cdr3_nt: TGTGCCAGCACTCCACTCAGGGGCGGGTACGAGCAGTACTTC

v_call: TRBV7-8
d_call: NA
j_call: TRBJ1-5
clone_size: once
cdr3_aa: CASSLTPNQPQHF
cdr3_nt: TGTGCCAGCAGCTTGACCCCCAATCAGCCCCAGCATTTT

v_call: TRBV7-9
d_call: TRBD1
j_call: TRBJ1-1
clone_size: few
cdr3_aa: CASSLETGPNTEAFF
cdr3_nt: TGTGCCAGCAGCTTAGAGACAGGGCCTAACACTGAAGCTTTCTTT

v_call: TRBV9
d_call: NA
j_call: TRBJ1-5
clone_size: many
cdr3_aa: CASSDGTAEQPQHF
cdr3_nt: TGTGCCAGCAGCGACGGGACGGCAGAACAGCCCCAGCATTTT

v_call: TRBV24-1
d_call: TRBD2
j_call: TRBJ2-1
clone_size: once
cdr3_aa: CATMGLAGTEQFF
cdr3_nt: TGTGCCACCATGGGGCTAGCGGGGACTGAGCAGTTCTTC

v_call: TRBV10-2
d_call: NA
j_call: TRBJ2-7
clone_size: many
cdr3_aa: CASSETIGEQYF
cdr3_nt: TGCGCCAGCAGTGAGACAATCGGCGAGCAGTACTTC

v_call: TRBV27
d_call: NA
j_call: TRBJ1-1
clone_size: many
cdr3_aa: CASSFDSPEAFF
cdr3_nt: TGTGCCAGCAGTTTCGACAGCCCTGAAGCTTTCTTT

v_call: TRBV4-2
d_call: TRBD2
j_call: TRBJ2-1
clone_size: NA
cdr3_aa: CASSLMGGLAGNEQFF
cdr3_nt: TGTGCCAGCAGCCTCATGGGGGGACTAGCGGGCAATGAGCAGTTCTTC

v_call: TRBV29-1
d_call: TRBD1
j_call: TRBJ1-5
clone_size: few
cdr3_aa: CSVVTGVGQPQHF
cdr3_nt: TGCAGCGTTGTGACAGGGGTCGGTCAGCCCCAGCATTTT

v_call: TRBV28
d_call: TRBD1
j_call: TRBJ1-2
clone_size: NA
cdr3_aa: CASTSQGARNYGYTF
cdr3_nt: TGTGCCAGCACCTCACAGGGGGCGAGGAACTATGGCTACACCTTC

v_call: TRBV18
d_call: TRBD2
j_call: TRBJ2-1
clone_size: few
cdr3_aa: CASSPRLAGVSQGEQFF
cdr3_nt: TGTGCCAGCTCACCACGACTAGCGGGAGTTAGTCAGGGTGAGCAGTTCTTC

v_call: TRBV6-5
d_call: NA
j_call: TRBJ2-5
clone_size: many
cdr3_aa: CASRRSAGQETQYF
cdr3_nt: TGTGCCAGCAGGCGGTCGGCAGGACAAGAGACCCAGTACTTC

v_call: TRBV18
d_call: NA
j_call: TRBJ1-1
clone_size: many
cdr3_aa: CASLQSNTEAFF
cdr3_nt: TGTGCCAGCCTGCAATCGAACACTGAAGCTTTCTTT

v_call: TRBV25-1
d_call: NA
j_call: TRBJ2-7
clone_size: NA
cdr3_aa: CASTGLSSYEQYF
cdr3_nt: TGTGCCAGCACAGGGCTGAGCTCCTACGAGCAGTACTTC

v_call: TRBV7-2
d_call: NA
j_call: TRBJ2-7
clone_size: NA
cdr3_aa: CASSSSAGAAEQYF
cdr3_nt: TGTGCCAGCAGCTCCTCCGCTGGGGCCGCCGAGCAGTACTTC

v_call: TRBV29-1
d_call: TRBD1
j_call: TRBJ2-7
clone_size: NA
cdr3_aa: CSVPGQGVYEQYF
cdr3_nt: TGCAGCGTTCCGGGACAGGGGGTTTACGAGCAGTACTTC

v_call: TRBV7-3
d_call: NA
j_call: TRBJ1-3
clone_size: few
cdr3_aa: CASSLTQGNTIYF
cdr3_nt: TGTGCCAGCAGCCTAACCCAGGGAAACACCATATATTTT

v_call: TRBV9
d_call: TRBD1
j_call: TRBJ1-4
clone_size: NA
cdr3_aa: CASSAGTGLATNEKLFF
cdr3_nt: TGTGCCAGCAGCGCCGGGACAGGGCTAGCAACTAATGAAAAACTGTTTTTT

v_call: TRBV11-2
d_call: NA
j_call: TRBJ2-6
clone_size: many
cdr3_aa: CASSQTSGANVLTF
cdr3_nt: TGTGCCAGCAGCCAAACCTCTGGGGCCAACGTCCTGACTTTC

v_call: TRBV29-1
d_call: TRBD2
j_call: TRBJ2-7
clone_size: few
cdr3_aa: CSVRLAGPYEQYF
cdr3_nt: TGCAGCGTTCGGCTAGCGGGACCCTACGAGCAGTACTTC